This T cell receptor (beta chain) is from a study of T cell changes during pregnancy in multiple sclerosis. The germline CDR1 and CDR2 sequences are SGHRS and YFSETQ. The CDR3 is 15 amino acids. J lost 3 bases, V lost 6 bases, and 7 bases had no gene match. Profiled with immunoSEQ multiplex PCR; TCRdb holds only in-frame clones, not every one. The sample includes approximately 85,000 clones, 94% of them seen just once. The rearrangement links TRBV5-1 to TRBJ2-2; 8 nucleotides line up with TRBD2. The material was peripheral blood, obtained in the third trimester of pregnancy. The TCR sequence derives from a female donor with multiple sclerosis, enrolled in a pregnancy study. In nucleotides, the CDR3 is TGCGCCAGCACCGAGAAAGCGGGGGACACCGGGGAGCTGTTTTTT. Protein sequence: CASTEKAGDTGELFF.